Listed here are 15 T cell receptor beta chains from one sample, sequenced in a study of Graves' ophthalmopathy and Graves' hyperthyroidism. CDR3 regions of TCR beta were amplified from RNA transcripts. HTBI primers were used in a first-round RT-PCR, which preceded a second-round multiplex PCR. One entry per CDR3 protein, called by TCRdb with MiXCR from the multiplex PCR reads. The table has under 350,000 distinct CDR3 sequences, roughly 17% seen once; the top ten hold roughly 12%. Sequencing used peripheral blood. The receptors stem from an adult man with Graves' ophthalmopathy.

This clonotype was seen many times. The chain recombines TRBV12-3 or TRBV12-4 with TRBJ2-5; D unclear. Trimming pared 3 bases from V and 1 base from J, leaving 15 bases between. CDR3 length: 16 residues. CDR3 in DNA: TGTGCCAGCAGTTTGGTGGGGTGGGGTCCCCAAGAGACCCAGTACTTC. This codes for CASSLVGWGPQETQYF.

The sample holds many counts of this clonotype. The chain joins TRBV20-1 to TRBJ1-6, with 7 bases that match TRBD1. Germline CDR1 reads DFQATT; CDR2 reads SNEGSKA (reference sequence). With V trimmed by 5 bases and J by 2 bases, 3 bases remained unmatched. This CDR3 has 14 residues. In DNA, the CDR3 is TGCAGTGCTTGGACAGGACCCTATAATTCACCCCTCCACTTT. Residues: CSAWTGPYNSPLHF.

This clonotype has ten or more counts. The CDR3 DNA sequence: TGTGCCTGGAGTGTGGGGAGTGGCTACACCTTC. Translating it yields CAWSVGSGYTF. V gene TRBV30 combines with J gene TRBJ1-2; D is unresolved. This CDR3 comprises 11 residues. The V gene's germline CDR1 is GTSNPN and CDR2 SVGIG (reference sequence). V was shortened by 0 bases and J by 7 bases, with 6 bases between the two germline ends.

This clonotype was seen ten or more times. The chain couples TRBV30 to TRBJ1-2; no reliable D call. V was shortened by 3 bases and J by 0 bases, with 11 bases between the two germline ends. Germline assignment: CDR1 GTSNPN and CDR2 SVGIG (reference sequence). The CDR3 runs 14 residues. The CDR3 DNA reads TGTGCCTGGAGCCTTAGTAGGCCTAACTATGGCTACACCTTC. Its translation: CAWSLSRPNYGYTF. Full variable domain (remainder filled in from reference TRBV30 and TRBJ1-2): SQTIHQWPATLVQPVGSPLSLECTVEGTSNPNLYWYRQAAGRGLQLLFYSVGIGQISSEVPQNLSASRPQDRQFILSSKKLLLSDSGFYLCAWSLSRPNYGYTFGSGTRLTVV.

Ten or more counts support this clonotype. J is TRBJ1-2 and V is TRBV6-2 or TRBV6-3; the D gene is possibly TRBD1 (5 bases). Germline-derived CDR1 and CDR2 are MNHEY and SVGEGT. Trimming pared 8 bases from V and 8 bases from J, leaving 15 bases between. The length of the CDR3 is 12 residues. CDR3 bases: TGTGCCAGCGGGAGGGCCGAGGGGGGCTACACCTTC. This translates into CASGRAEGGYTF.

This clonotype was found many times. This sequence joins TRBV20-1 and TRBJ2-5, with TRBD2 identical over 8 bases. CDR1 DFQATT and CDR2 SNEGSKA come from the germline V gene (reference sequence). The J segment lost 3 bases and the V segment lost 5 bases, leaving 11 bases of the junction unmatched. The CDR3 length is 15 residues. The DNA of the CDR3 is TGCAGTGCTCGAGGCGGGGGGCCGATGGAAGAGACCCAGTACTTC. Translation gives CSARGGGPMEETQYF.

In its sample, this clonotype was seen many times. The rearrangement uses TRBV28 and TRBJ2-7; TRBD2 might be the D (7 bases). The V end lost 1 base, the J end lost 0 bases, and 16 bases lay between the germline ends. CDR3 length: 17 amino acids. Germline V CDR1 and CDR2: MDHEN, SYDVKM. CDR3 nucleotide sequence: TGTGCCAGCAGTTTATCAATCTGGGGGGGCACCTCCTACGAGCAGTACTTC. As protein: CASSLSIWGGTSYEQYF. Filled out from reference TRBV28 and TRBJ2-7, the complete variable domain reads DVKVTQSSRYLVKRTGEKVFLECVQDMDHENMFWYRQDPGLGLRLIYFSYDVKMKEKGDIPEGYSVSREKKERFSLILESASTNQTSMYLCASSLSIWGGTSYEQYFGPGTRLTVT.

This clonotype has a count of ten or more. The chain has TRBV5-1 and TRBJ2-2, with TRBD1 matching over 10 bases. V lost 5 bases, J lost 5 bases, and 3 bases stayed unmatched. This CDR3 region has 14 residues. Germline V gives CDR1 SGHRS, CDR2 YFSETQ. CDR3 DNA sequence: TGCGCCAGCAGGTGGGACAGGGGTACCGGGGAGCTGTTTTTT. Its translation: CASRWDRGTGELFF.

This clonotype was observed many times. V gene TRBV15 combines with J gene TRBJ2-7; 7 bases match TRBD1. CDR3 length equals 16 residues. Unmatched junction bases numbered 13, after V lost 3 bases and J lost 5 bases. CDR1 LNHNV and CDR2 YYDKDF come from the germline V gene (reference sequence). CDR3 in DNA: TGTGCCACCAGCAGGGGTAGACAGGGTGTCGTCGACGAGCAGTACTTC. Protein: CATSRGRQGVVDEQYF.

This clonotype showed up many times. This chain links TRBV4-2 with TRBJ1-5; D call uncertain. In germline, CDR1 is LGHNA, CDR2 YNFKEQ. CDR3 size: 14 residues. The V and J ends lost 0 bases and 7 bases respectively, with 10 bases between them. The CDR3 bases are TGTGCCAGCAGCCAAGAAAGGAACGGGCAGCCCCAGCATTTT. Amino acid sequence: CASSQERNGQPQHF.

This chain connects TRBV6-1 to TRBJ2-5, with D perhaps matching TRBD2 (6 bases). Germline CDR1 MNHNS, CDR2 SASEGT. The V end lost 8 bases, the J end lost 4 bases, and 14 bases lay between the germline ends. CDR3 size: 13 residues. CDR3 in DNA: TGTGCCAGCGGGTGGAGGCGGGGAGAGACCCAGTACTTC. Residues: CASGWRRGETQYF.

The table lists this clonotype with many counts. The V gene is TRBV9, the J gene TRBJ1-5; a weak D match, TRBD1 (5 bases). Trimming left V 0 bases short and J 7 bases short, with 8 bases between. This CDR3 region has 13 residues. Per germline, CDR1 SGDLS and CDR2 YYNGEE. The CDR3 coding sequence is TGTGCCAGCAGCGTAGAATGGGGCCAGCCCCAGCATTTT. It translates to CASSVEWGQPQHF.

This clonotype has a count of ten or more. The J gene is TRBJ2-5, the V gene TRBV20-1; possible D gene TRBD2, 6 bases. Germline CDR1 DFQATT, CDR2 SNEGSKA (reference sequence). The CDR3 contains 12 residues. The V and J ends lost 6 bases and 5 bases respectively, with 13 bases between them. The CDR3 DNA is TGCAGTGCAACGACTAGTGGGGAGACCCAGTACTTC. As protein: CSATTSGETQYF.

This clonotype was found many times. The genes are TRBV12-3 or TRBV12-4 and TRBJ1-5; tentative D call: TRBD1 (5 bases). The CDR3 extends over 13 amino acids. The ends were cut back, 5 bases at V and 4 bases at J, with 9 bases in the middle. CDR3 nucleotide sequence: TGTGCCAGCAGTCGAAGGGGAAATCAGCCCCAGCATTTT. Amino acids: CASSRRGNQPQHF.

This clonotype was seen at least ten times. The chain joins TRBV4-2 to TRBJ2-4, with 7 bases lining up with TRBD2. CDR1 is LGHNA, CDR2 YNFKEQ, per germline. Trimming at V came to 1 base and at J to 5 bases, leaving 5 bases not matched to a gene. CDR3 length: 15 residues. In DNA form, the CDR3 reads TGTGCCAGCAGCCAAGTACGGGGGGTCCAAAACATTCAGTACTTC. Translation gives CASSQVRGVQNIQYF.